This T cell receptor (beta chain) originates from a study of CXCR3-negative and CXCR3-positive naive CD8 T cells. The CDR3 has 14 amino acids. Germline CDR1 reads SGHAT; CDR2 reads FQNNGV. Every CD8+ T cell subset underwent triplicate sorting at about 300,000 cells apiece. It was by 5' RACE with UMI labels that the TRB cDNA libraries were prepared. TCRdb re-called the 5' RACE reads; one entry per CDR3 protein, DNA not given. The sample data list around 40,000 distinct CDR3 sequences. On this clonotype itself: Its matching antigen is unknown.

Broader study findings: Both naive subsets had comparably high diversity; memory CD8+ cells much lower. Memory cells differed in TRBV-TRBJ usage, but naive CXCR3-negative and CXCR3-positive cells had similar usage. CD5 surface expression was similar among naive subsets, and TCR strength was estimated by inference from TRB CDR3 properties.

The chain uses TRBV11-2 and TRBJ2-3. This clonotype was sampled from a human donor in good health. Some clones in this sample may be carry-over from other donors' samples. Input material: memory CD8+ T cells from blood. The CDR3 spells CASSLIISTDTQYF.